The rows below give T cell receptor beta chains drawn from one sample of a study of beta chain features in type 1 diabetes. The assay was immunoSEQ multiplex PCR, and TCRdb's table has in-frame clones only and misses some. The table has approximately 44,000 clones, approximately 72% seen once. Sequenced sample: Tregs from blood. The receptors here all came from a woman aged 18-30 years with type 1 diabetes. Each CDR3 is given with its conserved first and last residue. A D gene is named only where the DNA matches it firmly. Not all rows give a size; the values are once, few, many and, for expanded clones, a class.

TRBV19,-,-,TRBJ2-5,CASRTGPAETQYF,TGTGCCAGTAGGACAGGCCCGGCAGAGACCCAGTACTTC
TRBV7-9,-,-,TRBJ1-2,CASSFRTGIGDGYTF,TGTGCCAGCAGCTTCCGCACAGGGATCGGGGATGGCTACACCTTC
TRBV15,-,-,TRBJ1-3,CAISTGSSGNTIYF,TGTGCCATTTCAACCGGGAGCTCTGGAAACACCATATATTTT
TRBV11-3,-,TRBD2,TRBJ2-3,CASSLSLRASGDADTQYF,TGTGCCAGCAGCTTATCCCTACGGGCTAGCGGGGACGCAGATACGCAGTATTTT
TRBV7-9,-,TRBD1,TRBJ2-7,CASSKNRGPGEQYF,TGTGCCAGCAGCAAAAACAGGGGGCCAGGCGAGCAGTACTTC
TRBV4-2,-,TRBD2,TRBJ2-1,CASSQVEREGTEQFF,TGTGCCAGCAGCCAAGTAGAGCGGGAGGGAACTGAGCAGTTCTTC
TRBV4-3,-,-,TRBJ1-4,CASSPTWQIREKLFF,TGCGCCAGCAGCCCTACATGGCAGATCAGGGAAAAACTGTTTTTT
TRBV2,once,-,TRBJ2-5,CASSEGRGGETQYF,TGTGCCAGCAGTGAAGGGCGGGGTGGGGAGACCCAGTACTTC
TRBV19,few,TRBD1,TRBJ2-6,CASRPGTGTGANVLTF,TGTGCCAGTAGACCCGGGACAGGGACTGGGGCCAACGTCCTGACTTTC
TRBV7-2,few,TRBD1,TRBJ2-7,CASSLFRGPYEQYF,TGTGCCAGCAGCTTATTCAGGGGGCCCTACGAGCAGTACTTC
TRBV5-4,-,-,TRBJ2-2,CALGGPTNTGELFF,TGTGCCTTGGGGGGACCGACGAACACCGGGGAGCTGTTTTTT
TRBV5-1,-,-,TRBJ2-2,CASSSGITVNTGELFF,TGCGCCAGCAGCTCGGGGATCACGGTGAACACCGGGGAGCTGTTTTTT
TRBV19,-,-,TRBJ1-3,CASSRYSGNTIYF,TGTGCCAGTAGCAGATACTCTGGAAACACCATATATTTT
TRBV18,few,-,TRBJ1-2,CASSRRILASGYTF,TGTGCCAGCTCACGGAGAATATTAGCGTCTGGCTACACCTTC
TRBV19,-,-,TRBJ1-2,CASSPGAWNYGYTF,TGTGCCAGCAGCCCCGGAGCATGGAACTATGGCTACACCTTC
TRBV7-8,-,TRBD1,TRBJ2-7,CASSLDRGYNEQYF,TGTGCCAGCAGCCTGGACAGGGGGTACAACGAGCAGTACTTC
TRBV7-6,few,-,TRBJ1-1,CASSAQGGVTEAFF,TGTGCCAGCAGCGCCCAGGGAGGGGTAACTGAAGCTTTCTTT
TRBV19,-,TRBD1,TRBJ1-3,CASSPTGSGNTIYF,TGTGCCAGTAGTCCGACAGGGTCTGGAAACACCATATATTTT
TRBV7-2,-,-,TRBJ2-5,CASSLLWAMKTQYF,TGTGCCAGCAGCTTACTCTGGGCAATGAAGACCCAATACTTC
TRBV29-1,-,-,TRBJ2-1,CSATTPGDSYNEQFF,TGCAGCGCAACCACCCCAGGTGACTCCTACAATGAGCAGTTCTTC
TRBV19,-,TRBD1,TRBJ1-5,CASSTRTGPLYQPQHF,TGTGCCAGTAGTACCCGGACAGGGCCGCTGTATCAGCCCCAGCATTTT
TRBV7-2,few,-,TRBJ2-3,CASSQVFRGSTDTQYF,TGTGCCAGCAGCCAAGTGTTTAGGGGGAGTACAGATACGCAGTATTTT
TRBV4-3,once,TRBD2,TRBJ2-7,CASSQDWGGTYEQYF,TGCGCCAGCAGCCAAGACTGGGGAGGGACCTACGAGCAGTACTTC
TRBV7-2,few,TRBD2,TRBJ2-1,CASSLVAGAYEQFF,TGTGCCAGCAGCCTGGTAGCGGGAGCGTATGAGCAGTTCTTC
TRBV7-6,-,TRBD1,TRBJ1-5,CASSAATGGQPQHF,TGTGCCAGCAGCGCGGCTACAGGGGGCCAGCCCCAGCATTTT
TRBV7-2,-,-,TRBJ2-6,CASSLGFAGASNVLTF,TGTGCCAGCAGCTTAGGTTTCGCAGGGGCCTCCAACGTCCTGACTTTC